In its sample, the clone carrying this TCR beta chain was seen many times. This CDR3 contains 14 residues. CDR1 is SGHRS and CDR2 is YFSETQ in the germline V gene. V was trimmed by 5 bases and J by 0 bases, leaving 9 bases between them. This specimen belongs to a study of T cells in Graves' hyperthyroidism and ophthalmopathy. It was RNA transcripts that yielded the amplified TCR beta CDR3 regions. Primed by the HTBI set, a first-round RT-PCR was run on the TCR CDR3. Each CDR3 protein gets one entry after TCRdb re-called the multiplex PCR reads with MiXCR. The sample yields a few hundred thousand distinct CDR3 sequences, over 12% seen once. Uncontrolled infection, other autoimmune disease, pregnancy and lactation each barred patients from inclusion. The PBMCs were taken from approximately 11 ml of fresh peripheral blood.

Sequencing was carried out using blood. V and J are TRBV5-1 and TRBJ1-3; D is ambiguous. The TCR sequence derives from a woman in her fifties or sixties with Graves' hyperthyroidism that later progressed to Graves' ophthalmopathy. CDR3 sequence (DNA): TGCGCCAGCAGTGACTTGGCCTCTGGAAACACCATATATTTT. Its protein is CASSDLASGNTIYF. The whole variable domain, filled in from reference TRBV5-1 and TRBJ1-3, reads KAGVTQTPRYLIKTRGQQVTLSCSPISGHRSVSWYQQTPGQGLQFLFEYFSETQRNKGNFPGRFSGRQFSNSRSEMNVSTLELGDSALYLCASSDLASGNTIYFGEGSWLTVV.